The clone carrying this T cell receptor beta chain has a single count. Its antigen is as yet unknown. This sample is part of a study of T cell responses to AZD1222 COVID-19 vaccine. The CDR3 has 15 amino acids. The ends were cut back, 5 bases at V and 0 bases at J, with 12 bases in the middle. Germline CDR1 reads SGDLS; CDR2 reads YYNGEE. Study findings and constraints: The reported proportion of spike-specific TCRs targeting unmutated variant regions was nearly half.

Profiled with immunoSEQ multiplex PCR; TCRdb holds only in-frame clones, not every one. Here the sample spans about 100,000 clones, 84% being singletons. V usage is TRBV9 and J usage is TRBJ1-3; D remains ambiguous. The sequence came from an adult in good health. The sample consisted of peripheral blood, taken on day 0 of AZD1222 vaccination. The CDR3 loop reads CASRHWGPSGNTIYF. The CDR3 region has the DNA TGTGCCAGCAGGCACTGGGGTCCCTCTGGAAACACCATATATTTT.